The clone carrying this T cell receptor beta chain was picked up a small number of times. The use of a sample-barcoded 5' primer and a J-beta primer mix characterized a second PCR of roughly 7 to 11 cycles. Each CDR3 protein is one row after TCRdb ran MiXCR on the 5' RACE reads. The table includes over a million distinct CDR3 sequences, more than 35% detected once. This sample is drawn from a study of blood T cells in healthy people across ages. Study-wide background: There was about one barcoded beta molecule captured by template switching per two T cells.

Each sample gave at least 7 million isolated PBMCs. Extractions gave at least 5 micrograms of total RNA per sample. The V gene end was trimmed by 2 bases and the J gene end by 7 bases; junction bases not matched to a gene: 1. The germline gives CDR1 KGHSH, CDR2 LQKENI. The CDR3 length is 14 residues. Sequenced sample: blood. The V and J genes are TRBV18 and TRBJ2-1, with TRBD1 matching 11 bases. This TCR was sampled from a woman aged 55 to 70 in good health. The CDR3 spells CASSPWDRGNEQFF. The CDR3 DNA sequence: TGTGCCAGCTCACCATGGGACAGGGGGAATGAGCAGTTCTTC.